A single T cell receptor (beta chain) is shown here with its context. The source of the sample is a study of T cell responses to AZD1222 COVID-19 vaccine. J lost 4 bases, V lost 1 base, and 5 bases had no gene match. In germline, CDR1 is SGHTA, CDR2 FQGNSA. The CDR3 is 15 residues long. Sequencing was performed with immunoSEQ multiplex PCR; in TCRdb, only in-frame clones are kept and a portion is missing. This table holds about 170,000 clones, roughly 92% found once. This specimen consisted of peripheral blood, obtained on day 0 of AZD1222 vaccination. The origin of this receptor is an adult in good health. The chain uses TRBV7-2 and TRBJ1-2; the match to TRBD1 covers 8 bases. The CDR3 region is CASSLVTGQGYGYTF. Here the CDR3 DNA reads TGTGCCAGCAGCTTAGTTACCGGACAGGGCTATGGCTACACCTTC. Variable domain in full (rest from reference TRBV7-2 and TRBJ1-2): GAGVSQSPSNKVTEKGKDVELRCDPISGHTALYWYRQSLGQGLEFLIYFQGNSAPDKSGLPSDRFSAERTGGSVSTLTIQRTQQEDSAVYLCASSLVTGQGYGYTFGSGTRLTVV.